The rows below give T cell receptor beta chains drawn from one sample of a study of blood T cell repertoires in COVID-19. Using immunoSEQ multiplex PCR, the repertoire was profiled, and TCRdb retains in-frame clones only, with some absent. Counted here are 70,000 to 90,000 clones, roughly 90% occurring once; the ten biggest clones make up approximately 7.2%. Sequencing was done on a sample of peripheral blood. All receptors derive from a man in his 60s with acute or convalescent COVID-19. Each CDR3 is given with its conserved first and last residue. D genes are given only for firm matches. A clone size is listed for some rows: how often the clone was seen (once, few, many), or a class if it is expanded.

J gene | V gene | D gene | clone size | CDR3 DNA | CDR3 protein
TRBJ1-1 | TRBV27 | . | once | TGTGCCAGCAGTTCTGGGCAACTGAACACTGAAGCTTTCTTT | CASSSGQLNTEAFF
TRBJ2-5 | TRBV2 | . | . | TGTGCCAGCAGACGACAGGTAGGGGGCCAAGAGACCCAGTACTTC | CASRRQVGGQETQYF
TRBJ1-4 | TRBV7-3 | . | . | TGTGCCAGCAGCCAGGGAACAGGAGAAAAACTGTTTTTT | CASSQGTGEKLFF
TRBJ1-6 | TRBV30 | TRBD1 | . | TGTGCCTGGAGCATTTACCGAGGGACAGACTATAATTCACCCCTCCACTTT | CAWSIYRGTDYNSPLHF
TRBJ1-1 | TRBV3-1/TRBV3-2 | TRBD1 | . | TGTGCCAGCAGCCGGGGGGGACAGGGGATGAACACTGAAGCTTTCTTT | CASSRGGQGMNTEAFF
TRBJ1-1 | TRBV18 | TRBD1 | . | TGTGCCAGCTCACTCGGACAGGGGGCAATGAACACTGAAGCTTTCTTT | CASSLGQGAMNTEAFF
TRBJ1-1 | TRBV7-9 | . | . | TGTGCCAGCAGCTTAGGCTTCGGGGAACAAGCTTTCTTT | CASSLGFGEQAFF
TRBJ2-7 | TRBV14 | . | . | TGTGCCAGCAGCCAAGTTAATTACGAGCAGTACTTC | CASSQVNYEQYF
TRBJ2-1 | TRBV19 | TRBD2 | . | TGTGCCAGTAGTAGGACTAGCGGGAGGGCGAGCTCCTACAATGAGCAGTTCTTC | CASSRTSGRASSYNEQFF
TRBJ1-1 | TRBV6-1 | . | . | TGTGCCAGCAGTGAATCGACGGGCACTGAAGCTTTCTTT | CASSESTGTEAFF
TRBJ1-2 | TRBV12-5 | . | . | TGTGCTAGTGAACAGGCGAGCTATGGCTACACCTTC | CASEQASYGYTF
TRBJ2-5 | TRBV5-6 | . | few | TGTGCCAGCAGCACAATGACTGGCCAAGAGACCCAGTACTTC | CASSTMTGQETQYF
TRBJ2-1 | TRBV6-2/TRBV6-3 | TRBD1 | . | TGTGCCAGCAGTTACAGGACAGGGGGTGAGCAGTTCTTC | CASSYRTGGEQFF
TRBJ2-1 | TRBV7-6 | TRBD2 | . | TGTGCCAGCAGCCCTAGCGGGGGATACCTAAATGAGCAGTTCTTC | CASSPSGGYLNEQFF
TRBJ2-7 | TRBV21-1 | . | . | TGTGCCACGTCGGGGGACAGGCGTACCTACGAGCAGTACTTC | CATSGDRRTYEQYF
TRBJ1-4 | TRBV14 | . | . | TGTGCCAGCAGCCCGGCAGGGCGTTTGACTAATGAAAAACTGTTTTTT | CASSPAGRLTNEKLFF
TRBJ2-2 | TRBV12-3/TRBV12-4 | . | . | TGTGCCAGCAGGAGACAGTCAACCGGGGAGCTGTTTTTT | CASRRQSTGELFF
TRBJ2-5 | TRBV5-1 | TRBD2 | . | TGCGCCAGCAGCCGAGCGGGGGGGCAAGAGACCCAGTACTTC | CASSRAGGQETQYF
TRBJ1-4 | TRBV7-6 | . | . | TGTGCCAGCAGCCACCCCCCCGGGACAAATAATGAAAAACTGTTTTTT | CASSHPPGTNNEKLFF
TRBJ2-1 | TRBV2 | TRBD2 | . | TGTGCCAGCTCAAAACCCGGGACTAGCGGGAGATATGAGCAGTTCTTC | CASSKPGTSGRYEQFF
TRBJ1-1 | TRBV11-2 | . | once | TGTGCCAGCAGCCCACAGGCAGGGGTCGGCACTGAAGCTTTCTTT | CASSPQAGVGTEAFF
TRBJ1-5 | TRBV3-1/TRBV3-2 | TRBD1 | few | TGTGCCAGCAGACGACAGGGCGGCCAGCCCCAGCATTTT | CASRRQGGQPQHF
TRBJ2-7 | TRBV11-2 | . | . | TGTGCCAGCAGCTTAGGCCAGACCTACGAGCAGTACTTC | CASSLGQTYEQYF
TRBJ2-1 | TRBV7-2 | TRBD2 | . | TGTGCCAGCAGCTTAATGGTGTCGGGGGGGCGCAATGAGCAGTTCTTC | CASSLMVSGGRNEQFF
TRBJ2-2 | TRBV27 | TRBD2 | . | TGTGCCAGCAGACTAGCGGGAGGCACCGGGGAGCTGTTTTTT | CASRLAGGTGELFF
TRBJ2-4 | TRBV7-8 | . | . | TGTGCCAGCAGCTTAGACCTGGCAGTTTCCGACATTCAGTACTTC | CASSLDLAVSDIQYF
TRBJ2-5 | TRBV30 | TRBD2 | . | TGTGCCTCAACCCCGGGGGGGTACCAAGAGACCCAGTACTTC | CASTPGGYQETQYF
TRBJ1-1 | TRBV12-3/TRBV12-4 | . | . | TGTGCCAGCAGTTGGGTAGCGGGATCTGAAGCTTTCTTT | CASSWVAGSEAFF
TRBJ2-3 | TRBV5-1 | TRBD2 | . | TGCGCTACCGCGGGGGGGCGTTCCACAGATACGCAGTATTTT | CATAGGRSTDTQYF
TRBJ1-6 | TRBV18 | . | once | TGTGCCAGCTCACCAGGGTCGCAGGCGGGAAGTTCACCCCTCCACTTT | CASSPGSQAGSSPLHF
TRBJ2-2 | TRBV5-1 | TRBD1 | . | TGCGCCAGCAGTTTGCCCGCGGGGACAGGGGCCCCCGGGGAGCTGTTTTTT | CASSLPAGTGAPGELFF